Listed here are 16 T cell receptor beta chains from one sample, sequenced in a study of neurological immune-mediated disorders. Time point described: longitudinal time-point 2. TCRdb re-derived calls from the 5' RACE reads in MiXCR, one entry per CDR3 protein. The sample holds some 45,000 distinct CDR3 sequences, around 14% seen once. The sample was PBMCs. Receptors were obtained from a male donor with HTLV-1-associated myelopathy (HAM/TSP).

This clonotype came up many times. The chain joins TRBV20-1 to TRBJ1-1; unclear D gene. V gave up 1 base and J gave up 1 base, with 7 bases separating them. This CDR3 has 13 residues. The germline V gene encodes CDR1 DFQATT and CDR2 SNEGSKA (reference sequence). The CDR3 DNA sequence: TGCAGTGCTAGAGGACATCCGAACACTGAAGCTTTCTTT. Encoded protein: CSARGHPNTEAFF.

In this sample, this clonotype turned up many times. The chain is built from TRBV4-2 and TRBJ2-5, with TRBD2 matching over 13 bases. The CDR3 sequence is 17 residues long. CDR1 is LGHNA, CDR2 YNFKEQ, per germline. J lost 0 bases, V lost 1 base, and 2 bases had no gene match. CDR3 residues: CASSQGLAGGYQETQYF. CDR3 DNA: TGTGCCAGCAGCCAAGGACTAGCGGGGGGATACCAAGAGACCCAGTACTTC.

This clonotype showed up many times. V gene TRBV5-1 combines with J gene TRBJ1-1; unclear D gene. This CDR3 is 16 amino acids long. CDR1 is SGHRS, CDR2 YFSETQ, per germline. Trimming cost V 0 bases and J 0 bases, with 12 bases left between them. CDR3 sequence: CASSLAGTEMNTEAFF. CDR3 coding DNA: TGCGCCAGCAGCTTGGCCGGTACAGAAATGAACACTGAAGCTTTCTTT.

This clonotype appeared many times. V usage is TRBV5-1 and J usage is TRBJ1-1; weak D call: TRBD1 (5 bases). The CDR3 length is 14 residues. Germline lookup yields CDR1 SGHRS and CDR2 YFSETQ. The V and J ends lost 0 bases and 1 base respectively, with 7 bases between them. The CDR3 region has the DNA TGCGCCAGCAGCTTGGGGGGGAAGAACACTGAAGCTTTCTTT. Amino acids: CASSLGGKNTEAFF.

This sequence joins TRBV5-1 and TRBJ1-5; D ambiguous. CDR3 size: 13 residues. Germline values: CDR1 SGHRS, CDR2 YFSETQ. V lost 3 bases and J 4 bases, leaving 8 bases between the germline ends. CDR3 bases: TGCGCCAGCAGCTCACAGAGAAATCAGCCCCAGCATTTT. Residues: CASSSQRNQPQHF.

CDR3 amino acids: CSAAQETQYF. Written as DNA, the CDR3 is TGCAGTGCCGCACAAGAGACCCAGTACTTC. The chain couples TRBV20-1 to TRBJ2-5; D is undetermined. V was clipped by 6 bases and J by 2 bases, with 4 bases between them. CDR1 is DFQATT and CDR2 is SNEGSKA in the germline V gene (reference sequence). The CDR3 is 10 amino acids.

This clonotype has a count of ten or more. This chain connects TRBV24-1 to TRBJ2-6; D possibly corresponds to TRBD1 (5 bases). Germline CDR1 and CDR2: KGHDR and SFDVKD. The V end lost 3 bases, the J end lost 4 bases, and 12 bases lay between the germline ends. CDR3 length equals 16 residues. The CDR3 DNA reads TGTGCCACCAGTGATCCTTCAGGGTCCGGGGCCAACGTCCTGACTTTC. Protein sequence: CATSDPSGSGANVLTF.

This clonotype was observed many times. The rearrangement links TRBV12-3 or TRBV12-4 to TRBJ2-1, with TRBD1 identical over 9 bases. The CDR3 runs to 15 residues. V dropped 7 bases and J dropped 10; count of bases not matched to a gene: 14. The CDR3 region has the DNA TGTGCCAGCACCCTCCCCGGGACAGGGATTGACGAGCAGTTCTTC. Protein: CASTLPGTGIDEQFF.

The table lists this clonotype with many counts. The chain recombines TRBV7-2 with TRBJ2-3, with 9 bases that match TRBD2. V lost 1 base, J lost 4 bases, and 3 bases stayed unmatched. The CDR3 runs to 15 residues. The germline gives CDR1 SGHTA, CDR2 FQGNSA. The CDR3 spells CASSLGRLAADTQYF. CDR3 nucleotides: TGTGCCAGCAGCTTAGGGCGACTAGCGGCAGATACGCAGTATTTT.

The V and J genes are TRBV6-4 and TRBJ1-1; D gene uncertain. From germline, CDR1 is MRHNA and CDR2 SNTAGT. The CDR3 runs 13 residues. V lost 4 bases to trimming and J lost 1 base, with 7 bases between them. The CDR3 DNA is TGTGCCAGCAGTGTAGCTCAGAACACTGAAGCTTTCTTT. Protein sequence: CASSVAQNTEAFF.

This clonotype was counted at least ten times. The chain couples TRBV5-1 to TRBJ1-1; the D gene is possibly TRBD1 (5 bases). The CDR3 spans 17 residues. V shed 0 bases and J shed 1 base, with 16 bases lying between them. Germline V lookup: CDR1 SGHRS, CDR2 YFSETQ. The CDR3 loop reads CASSLAFGSDRNTEAFF. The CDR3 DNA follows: TGCGCCAGCAGCTTGGCTTTCGGCTCCGACAGGAACACTGAAGCTTTCTTT.

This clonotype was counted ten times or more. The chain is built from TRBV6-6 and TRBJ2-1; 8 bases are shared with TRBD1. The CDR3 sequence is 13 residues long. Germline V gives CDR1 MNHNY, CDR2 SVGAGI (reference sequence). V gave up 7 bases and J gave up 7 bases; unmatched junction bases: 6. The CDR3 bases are TGTGCCAGCATCCGGACAGGGAGGAATGAGCAGTTCTTC. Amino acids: CASIRTGRNEQFF.

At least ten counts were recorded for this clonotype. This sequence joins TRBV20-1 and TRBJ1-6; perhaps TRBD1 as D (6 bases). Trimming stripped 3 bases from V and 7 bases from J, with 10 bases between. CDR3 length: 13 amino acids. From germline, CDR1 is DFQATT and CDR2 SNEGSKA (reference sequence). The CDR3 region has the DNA TGCAGTGCTAGGGGGGGCCTAAATTCACCCCTCCACTTT. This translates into CSARGGLNSPLHF.

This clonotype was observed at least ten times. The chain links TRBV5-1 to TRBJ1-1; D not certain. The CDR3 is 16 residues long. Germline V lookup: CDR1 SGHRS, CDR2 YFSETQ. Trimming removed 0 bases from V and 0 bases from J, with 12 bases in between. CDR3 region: CASSLEPGQMNTEAFF. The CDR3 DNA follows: TGCGCCAGCAGCTTGGAACCCGGCCAAATGAACACTGAAGCTTTCTTT.

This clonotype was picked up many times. As DNA, the CDR3 is TGTGCCATCAGTGAGTCGGCGGGGGGGAGCACAGATACGCAGTATTTT. It specifies CAISESAGGSTDTQYF. This rearrangement joins TRBV10-3 to TRBJ2-3; 9 nucleotides align to TRBD2. The CDR3 length is 16 residues. Germline-derived CDR1 and CDR2 are ENHRY and SYGVKD. V gave up 0 bases and J gave up 0 bases; unmatched junction bases: 1.

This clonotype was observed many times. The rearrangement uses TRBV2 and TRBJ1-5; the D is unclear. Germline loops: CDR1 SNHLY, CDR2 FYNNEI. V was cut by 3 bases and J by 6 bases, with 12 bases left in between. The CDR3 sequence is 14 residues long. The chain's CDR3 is CASSEGSARQPQHF. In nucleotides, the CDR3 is TGTGCCAGCAGTGAGGGGTCCGCACGTCAGCCCCAGCATTTT.